These 16 T cell receptor beta chains originate from one sample sequenced in a study of OX40 agonist ivuxolimab in advanced cancers. The data were produced by immunoSEQ multiplex PCR, yet TCRdb's version contains in-frame clones alone and is incomplete. The table records 14,000 to 15,000 clones, 91% of them present only once. The source was CD4+ or CD8+ T cells sorted from blood, collected in a trial of the OX40 agonist ivuxolimab. These receptor sequences come from an adult with an advanced solid tumor such as melanoma, head and neck, liver or kidney cancer.

The J gene is TRBJ1-1, the V gene TRBV2; D is unclear. The CDR3 has 14 residues. Between the trimmed V and J ends, which lost 5 bases and 7 bases, there was a span of 17 bases. Per germline, CDR1 SNHLY and CDR2 FYNNEI. CDR3 protein: CASSLSSYGYEAFF. The CDR3 DNA follows: TGTGCCAGCAGTTTATCTTCCTACGGGTATGAAGCTTTCTTT.

The chain employs TRBV7-3 and TRBJ2-1; 7 nucleotides agree with TRBD1. The CDR3 runs to 16 residues. Germline V CDR1 and CDR2: SGHTA, FQGTGA. Germline trimming cut 0 bases from V and 7 bases from J; bases unmatched to any gene: 9. CDR3 sequence: CASSLTNQGVVNEQFF. CDR3 coding DNA: TGTGCCAGCAGCTTAACGAACCAGGGGGTAGTGAATGAGCAGTTCTTC.

This clone was observed a single time. The chain has TRBV5-6 and TRBJ2-7, with TRBD1 as a possible D gene (5 bases). This CDR3 spans 14 amino acids. Trimming stripped 3 bases from V and 0 bases from J, with 10 bases between. CDR1 and CDR2 from the germline V gene are SGHDT and YYEEEE. Written as DNA, the CDR3 is TGTGCCAGCAGCTCAGGGTGGGGCTCCTACGAGCAGTACTTC. The encoded protein is CASSSGWGSYEQYF.

The V gene is TRBV19, the J gene TRBJ1-5, with 7 bases identical to TRBD1. This CDR3 contains 19 residues. The V segment lost 6 bases and the J segment 2 bases; nucleotides outside the gene matches: 19. The germline V gene encodes CDR1 LNHDA and CDR2 SQIVND (reference sequence). The CDR3 is CASRTTGEFDEGGNQPQHF. The CDR3 DNA follows: TGTGCCAGTAGAACAACAGGGGAATTCGATGAGGGGGGCAATCAGCCCCAGCATTTT.

The J gene is TRBJ2-2, the V gene TRBV27; D is uncertain. The germline V and J ends were trimmed by 4 bases and 3 bases, with 12 bases remaining between them. The germline CDR1 and CDR2 sequences are MNHEY and SMNVEV (reference sequence). The length of the CDR3 is 15 residues. The CDR3 DNA is TGTGCCAGCAGTTCTACCCCGCAAGACACCGGGGAGCTGTTTTTT. Residues: CASSSTPQDTGELFF.

In regard to this clone: Other DNA sequences in the same sample also yield this CDR3. The rearrangement joins TRBV7-3 to TRBJ2-3; D ambiguous. The V end lost 3 bases, the J end lost 6 bases, and 10 bases lay between the germline ends. The CDR3 length is 13 residues. Per the germline V gene, CDR1 is SGHTA and CDR2 is FQGTGA. The CDR3 sequence: CASSFERSDTQYF. For the CDR3, the DNA is TGTGCCAGCAGCTTTGAACGGTCCGATACGCAGTATTTT.

This clone appeared a single time. V is TRBV5-4 and J is TRBJ2-1; perhaps TRBD2 as D (5 bases). Germline CDR1 reads SGHNT; CDR2 reads YYREEE (reference sequence). The V gene lost 4 bases and the J gene lost 15 bases, with 17 bases spanning the gap. CDR3 size: 12 residues. CDR3 DNA sequence: TGTGCCAGCAGCCTCGGAGGCCCTGACCGGTTCTTC. This sequence encodes CASSLGGPDRFF. Full variable domain (missing parts from reference TRBV5-4 and TRBJ2-1): ETGVTQSPTHLIKTRGQQVTLRCSSQSGHNTVSWYQQALGQGPQFIFQYYREEENGRGNFPPRFSGLQFPNYSSELNVNALELDDSALYLCASSLGGPDRFFGPGTRLTVL.

This chain links TRBV11-1 with TRBJ2-7, with 11 bases aligning to TRBD2. Trimming removed 4 bases from V and 4 bases from J; junction bases left unmatched: 15. The CDR3 runs 18 residues. Germline V lookup: CDR1 SGHAT, CDR2 FQDESV (reference sequence). CDR3 DNA: TGTGCCAGCAGCTCATCCGTCCATAGCGGGAGGGCCGGGTACGAGCAGTACTTC. Translated: CASSSSVHSGRAGYEQYF. The full variable domain, rest sourced from reference TRBV11-1 and TRBJ2-7, is EAEVAQSPRYKITEKSQAVAFWCDPISGHATLYWYRQILGQGPELLVQFQDESVVDDSQLPKDRFSAERLKGVDSTLKIQPAELGDSAMYLCASSSSVHSGRAGYEQYFGPGTRLTVT.

This clone was found a few times. The chain employs TRBV11-2 and TRBJ1-1, with TRBD1 matching 8 bases. The CDR3 has 12 residues. Looked up from germline, CDR1 is SGHAT and CDR2 is FQNNGV. The trim removed 5 bases at V and 4 bases at J, leaving 0 bases unmatched. The chain's CDR3 is CASSTGGTEAFF. CDR3 sequence (DNA): TGTGCCAGCAGCACAGGGGGCACTGAAGCTTTCTTT.

The gene calls are TRBV6-5 and TRBJ1-2; D gene ambiguous. CDR1 is MNHEY and CDR2 is SVGAGI in the germline V gene. The CDR3 runs to 13 residues. V gave up 2 bases and J gave up 3 bases, with 7 bases separating them. The CDR3 is CASSYGRDYGYTF. The CDR3 region has the DNA TGTGCCAGCAGTTACGGACGGGACTATGGCTACACCTTC.

V gene TRBV27 combines with J gene TRBJ2-5; D uncertain. Trimming removed 1 base at V and 4 bases at J, with 7 bases between. The CDR3 extends over 13 amino acids. The germline CDR1 and CDR2 sequences are MNHEY and SMNVEV (reference sequence). The CDR3 sequence is CASSLWRGETQYF. The CDR3 DNA follows: TGTGCCAGCAGTTTATGGCGCGGAGAGACCCAGTACTTC.

V usage is TRBV20-1 and J usage is TRBJ2-7, with D hard to call. The ends were cut back, 6 bases at V and 4 bases at J, with 10 bases in the middle. Germline values: CDR1 DFQATT, CDR2 SNEGSKA (reference sequence). The CDR3 is 11 amino acids. The CDR3 spells CSATSDYEQYF. CDR3 sequence (DNA): TGCAGTGCAACCTCGGATTACGAGCAGTACTTC.

The CDR3 nucleotides are TGTGCCAGCAGACCGACCGGGACAGGTCAGCCCCAGCATTTT. This encodes CASRPTGTGQPQHF. V is TRBV27 and J is TRBJ1-5; 8 nucleotides match TRBD1. V dropped 6 bases and J dropped 6; count of bases not matched to a gene: 7. CDR1 is MNHEY, CDR2 SMNVEV, per germline (reference sequence). CDR3 length: 14 residues.

The genes are TRBV6-5 and TRBJ2-7; 7 bases are a match to TRBD1. Looked up from germline, CDR1 is MNHEY and CDR2 is SVGAGI. Losses at the gene ends were 6 bases for V and 7 bases for J; bases not matched to a gene: 9. The length of the CDR3 is 13 residues. CDR3 coding DNA: TGTGCCAGCAGAAGGACAGGTCCGGGGGAGCAGTACTTC. This translates into CASRRTGPGEQYF.

This clone was found once. The gene calls are TRBV27 and TRBJ2-7; tentative D call: TRBD1 (6 bases). CDR1 is MNHEY, CDR2 SMNVEV, per germline (reference sequence). CDR3 length: 16 residues. The germline V and J ends were trimmed by 7 bases and 2 bases, with 21 bases remaining between them. This CDR3 reads CASTPSVGTKTYEQYF. CDR3 coding DNA: TGTGCCAGCACACCGTCCGTGGGGACAAAGACCTACGAGCAGTACTTC.

V and J are TRBV4-1 and TRBJ2-7; no clear D. CDR1 is MGHRA and CDR2 is YSYEKL in the germline V gene. The CDR3 covers 13 residues. Trimming removed 5 bases at V and 0 bases at J, with 8 bases between. The CDR3 region has the DNA TGCGCCAGCAGCGGCTACGTCTCCTACGAGCAGTACTTC. Residues: CASSGYVSYEQYF.